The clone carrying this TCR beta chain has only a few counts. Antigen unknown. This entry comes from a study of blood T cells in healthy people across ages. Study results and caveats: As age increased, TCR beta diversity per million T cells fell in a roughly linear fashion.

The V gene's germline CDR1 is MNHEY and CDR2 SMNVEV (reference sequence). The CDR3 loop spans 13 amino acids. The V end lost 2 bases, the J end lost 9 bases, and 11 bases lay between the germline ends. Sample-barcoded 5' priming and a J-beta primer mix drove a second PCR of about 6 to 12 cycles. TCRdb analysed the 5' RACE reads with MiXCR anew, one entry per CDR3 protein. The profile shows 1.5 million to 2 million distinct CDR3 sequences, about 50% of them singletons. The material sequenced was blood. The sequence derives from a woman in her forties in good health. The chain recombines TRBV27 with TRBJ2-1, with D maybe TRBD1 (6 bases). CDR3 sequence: CASSLPTGTEQFF. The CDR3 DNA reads TGTGCCAGCAGTTTACCAACAGGGACTGAGCAGTTCTTC.